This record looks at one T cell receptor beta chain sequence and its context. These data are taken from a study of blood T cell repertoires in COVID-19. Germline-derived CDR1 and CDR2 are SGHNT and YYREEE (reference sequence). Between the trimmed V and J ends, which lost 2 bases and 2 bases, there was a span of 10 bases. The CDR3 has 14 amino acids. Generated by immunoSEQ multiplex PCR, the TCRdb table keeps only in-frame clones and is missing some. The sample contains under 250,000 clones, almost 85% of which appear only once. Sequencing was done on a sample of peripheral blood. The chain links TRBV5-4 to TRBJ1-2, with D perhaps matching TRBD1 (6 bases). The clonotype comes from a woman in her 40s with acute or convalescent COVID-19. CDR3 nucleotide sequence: TGTGCCAGCAGCTTCTATGGACAGAACTATGGCTACACCTTC. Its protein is CASSFYGQNYGYTF. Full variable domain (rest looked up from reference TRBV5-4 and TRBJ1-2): ETGVTQSPTHLIKTRGQQVTLRCSSQSGHNTVSWYQQALGQGPQFIFQYYREEENGRGNFPPRFSGLQFPNYSSELNVNALELDDSALYLCASSFYGQNYGYTFGSGTRLTVV.